Each of the 22 T cell receptor beta chains below was sequenced from the same sample in a study of Ad26.COV2.S vaccination and SARS-CoV-2 variants. The protocol was immunoSEQ multiplex PCR, while the TCRdb copy is restricted to in-frame clones and leaves out a portion. The sample carries approximately 350,000 clones, roughly 84% recorded once. As for treatment: around 19 received Ad26.COV2.S at low or high dose, single or two shots; about five received placebo; per-sample allocation not given. After the first vaccine or placebo injection, samples were drawn on day 63. Sequenced here: peripheral blood, sampled in a trial of Ad26.COV2.S vaccine versus placebo. Receptors were obtained from a person aged 18-60 years who received the Ad26.COV2.S COVID-19 vaccine or a placebo.

The chain carries TRBV5-4 and TRBJ2-5, with 8 nucleotides matching TRBD2. With 3 bases clipped from V and 5 bases from J, the junction kept 6 bases outside the gene matches. This CDR3 contains 14 residues. From germline, CDR1 is SGHNT and CDR2 YYREEE (reference sequence). The CDR3 region has the DNA TGTGCCAGCAGCTCCGGACTAGCTCAGGAGACCCAGTACTTC. Translating gives CASSSGLAQETQYF.

The chain uses TRBV11-2 and TRBJ2-3; D gene ambiguous. This CDR3 spans 14 amino acids. Germline V gives CDR1 SGHAT, CDR2 FQNNGV. V lost 0 bases and J lost 2, with 6 bases in between. CDR3 coding DNA: TGTGCCAGCAGCTTAGAAATCCTCACAGATACGCAGTATTTT. Its protein is CASSLEILTDTQYF.

J is TRBJ1-3 and V is TRBV7-2; D call uncertain. V lost 3 bases and J 2 bases, leaving 11 bases between the germline ends. The CDR3 sequence is 15 residues long. Germline CDR1 SGHTA, CDR2 FQGNSA. The CDR3 sequence is CASSLGNRAGNTIYF. DNA of the CDR3: TGTGCCAGCAGCTTGGGGAACAGAGCTGGAAACACCATATATTTT.

This chain connects TRBV7-9 to TRBJ2-5; maybe TRBD2 (5 bases). CDR1 SEHNR and CDR2 FQNEAQ come from the germline V gene (reference sequence). This CDR3 comprises 11 residues. Trimming shortened V by 4 bases and J by 7 bases, and 7 bases separated the two germline ends. The CDR3 loop is CASSSAGTQYF. The CDR3 bases are TGTGCCAGCAGCTCTGCGGGGACCCAGTACTTC. Using reference TRBV7-9 and TRBJ2-5 for the parts outside the CDR3, the full variable domain is DTGVSQNPRHKITKRGQNVTFRCDPISEHNRLYWYRQTLGQGPEFLTYFQNEAQLEKSRLLSDRFSAERPKGSFSTLEIQRTEQGDSAMYLCASSSAGTQYFGPGTRLLVL.

V and J are TRBV24-1 and TRBJ1-5, with D tentatively TRBD1 (6 bases). CDR1 and CDR2 from the germline V gene are KGHDR and SFDVKD. The CDR3 has 12 residues. The CDR3 nucleotides read TGTGCGGCCTCGGGGGCCGAAGGGCCCCAGCATTTT. Encoded protein: CAASGAEGPQHF.

This clone occurred once. The rearrangement joins TRBV6-5 to TRBJ2-1; 13 nucleotides match TRBD2. V was clipped by 8 bases and J by 9 bases; unmatched bases: 7. This CDR3 is built from 14 residues. The germline CDR1 and CDR2 sequences are MNHEY and SVGAGI. The CDR3 region has the DNA TGTGCCAGCGGCACTAGCGGGGGGGCCGGTGAGCAGTTCTTC. Protein product: CASGTSGGAGEQFF.

The chain combines TRBV6-6 with TRBJ1-6; 7 nucleotides agree with TRBD1. Germline V gene data show CDR1 as MNHNY and CDR2 as SVGAGI (reference sequence). This CDR3 has 14 amino acids. V lost 0 bases and J lost 9; bases outside the gene matches: 2. In nucleotides, the CDR3 is TGTGCCAGCAGTTACTCGCCAGGGGGTTCACCCCTCCACTTT. This sequence encodes CASSYSPGGSPLHF.

The CDR3: CASSQGQLGAYEQYF. CDR3 bases: TGTGCCAGCAGCCAAGGGCAACTCGGGGCCTACGAGCAGTACTTC. The chain employs TRBV3-1 (or the pseudogene TRBV3-2) and TRBJ2-7; tentative D call: TRBD2 (5 bases). CDR1 and CDR2 from the germline V gene are LGHDT and YNNKEL (reference sequence). This CDR3 has 15 amino acids. Deletions cut 1 base from V and 2 bases from J, with 12 bases between.

The rearrangement joins TRBV1 to TRBJ1-4; the DNA was not compared with TRBD1, the D call given in the table. TRBV1 is assigned pseudogene status. This CDR3 is built from 16 residues. The DNA for the CDR3 is TGCACCAGCAGCCAAGAATATGAGGGGGCGAGCGAAAAACTGTTTTTT. Amino acid sequence: CTSSQEYEGASEKLFF.

This chain uses TRBV20-1 with TRBJ1-3; weak D call: TRBD1 (5 bases). Germline V gene sequence: CDR1 DFQATT, CDR2 SNEGSKA (reference sequence). V lost 3 bases and J lost 0, with 12 bases in between. The CDR3 covers 15 residues. In DNA, the CDR3 is TGCAGTGCTAGTCCAGGGTGGGGCTCTGGAAACACCATATATTTT. Protein product: CSASPGWGSGNTIYF.

This chain links TRBV9 with TRBJ1-2, with D uncertain. V was trimmed by 4 bases and J by 0 bases, leaving 19 bases between them. The length of the CDR3 is 17 residues. The V gene's germline CDR1 is SGDLS and CDR2 YYNGEE. This chain's CDR3 is CASSKEFRHRANYGYTF. The CDR3 coding sequence is TGTGCCAGCAGCAAAGAATTTAGGCATCGAGCTAACTATGGCTACACCTTC. The full variable domain, with the rest looked up from reference TRBV9 and TRBJ1-2, is DSGVTQTPKHLITATGQRVTLRCSPRSGDLSVYWYQQSLDQGLQFLIQYYNGEERAKGNILERFSAQQFPDLHSELNLSSLELGDSALYFCASSKEFRHRANYGYTFGSGTRLTVV.

The V and J genes are TRBV27 and TRBJ2-5, with a weak D call TRBD1 (6 bases). V was pared by 5 bases and J by 5 bases, with 21 bases between. This CDR3 comprises 16 residues. Germline V gives CDR1 MNHEY, CDR2 SMNVEV (reference sequence). The CDR3 is CASSPLRTAERETQYF. The CDR3 DNA is TGTGCCAGCAGTCCCCTACGGACAGCTGAGCGGGAGACCCAGTACTTC.

This clone occurred a few times. Since a much larger clone is just one base distant, this may be a read error. The sample carries other DNA sequences with the same CDR3. The chain recombines TRBV2 with TRBJ1-2; TRBD1 matches 7 bases. The CDR3 has 11 residues. The germline V gene encodes CDR1 SNHLY and CDR2 FYNNEI. V lost 7 bases and J lost 6; bases outside the gene matches: 2. The CDR3 bases are TGTGCCAGCACCAGGGGGGATGGCTACACCTTC. Residues: CASTRGDGYTF.

This chain links TRBV19 with TRBJ2-7; 10 bases align to TRBD1. Trimming at V came to 5 bases and at J to 1 base, leaving 5 bases not matched to a gene. Germline CDR1 is LNHDA and CDR2 is SQIVND (reference sequence). The CDR3 length is 15 residues. The DNA of the CDR3 is TGTGCCAGTAGTGTGACAGGGGGCGCATCCTACGAGCAGTACTTC. Protein product: CASSVTGGASYEQYF.

Regarding this clone: One end of the junction does not line up with germline, which may come from a read error. The chain couples TRBV6-6 to TRBJ2-7, with TRBD1 identical over 7 bases. The CDR3 totals 13 residues. Germline V gives CDR1 MNHNY, CDR2 SVGAGI (reference sequence). CDR3 amino acids: CASSSTGTDSSNF. CDR3 DNA: TGTGCCAGCAGTTCTACCGGGACAGACAGTTCGAACTTC.

The table lists this clone with a count of one. The genes are TRBV29-1 and TRBJ1-6; TRBD1 matches 7 bases. V trimming: 6 bases; J trimming: 10 bases; junction bases outside the gene matches: 9. There are 13 residues in the CDR3. Germline-derived CDR1 and CDR2 are SQVTM and ANQGSEA. The CDR3 spells CSVHTGDGSPLHF. CDR3 nucleotide sequence: TGCAGCGTGCACACAGGGGACGGGTCACCCCTCCACTTT.

The V gene is TRBV30, the J gene TRBJ2-3, with 7 bases lining up with TRBD1. Germline loops: CDR1 GTSNPN, CDR2 SVGIG (reference sequence). V lost 4 bases, J lost 2 bases, and 3 bases stayed unmatched. This CDR3 is built from 13 residues. CDR3 region: CAWTQGDTDTQYF. The CDR3 bases are TGTGCCTGGACGCAGGGGGACACAGATACGCAGTATTTT. Full variable domain (outside the CDR3, taken from reference TRBV30 and TRBJ2-3): SQTIHQWPATLVQPVGSPLSLECTVEGTSNPNLYWYRQAAGRGLQLLFYSVGIGQISSEVPQNLSASRPQDRQFILSSKKLLLSDSGFYLCAWTQGDTDTQYFGPGTRLTVL.

V gene TRBV5-4 combines with J gene TRBJ2-2; 10 bases fit TRBD2. The germline gives CDR1 SGHNT, CDR2 YYREEE (reference sequence). Germline trimming cut 4 bases from V and 6 bases from J; bases unmatched to any gene: 12. The CDR3 is made up of 17 amino acids. CDR3 region: CASSAPTQRGGAGELFF. The CDR3 coding sequence is TGTGCCAGCAGCGCCCCCACCCAGCGGGGGGGTGCCGGGGAGCTGTTTTTT.

This clone was observed a handful of times. Other DNA sequences in the sample encode the same CDR3. The chain has TRBV7-9 and TRBJ1-5, with D perhaps TRBD1 (5 bases). This CDR3 contains 14 residues. The V end lost 1 base, the J end lost 4 bases, and 8 bases lay between the germline ends. Germline V gives CDR1 SEHNR, CDR2 FQNEAQ (reference sequence). The CDR3: CASSLGGGNQPQHF. CDR3 DNA sequence: TGTGCCAGCAGCTTAGGGGGCGGAAATCAGCCCCAGCATTTT. Together with reference TRBV7-9 and TRBJ1-5, the CDR3 gives the full variable domain: DTGVSQNPRHKITKRGQNVTFRCDPISEHNRLYWYRQTLGQGPEFLTYFQNEAQLEKSRLLSDRFSAERPKGSFSTLEIQRTEQGDSAMYLCASSLGGGNQPQHFGDGTRLSIL.

V usage is TRBV27 and J usage is TRBJ1-1, with D unclear. The germline V gene has CDR1 MNHEY and CDR2 SMNVEV (reference sequence). V shed 6 bases and J shed 1 base, with 9 bases lying between them. The CDR3 consists of 13 residues. The CDR3 sequence is CASRSRRNTEAFF. In nucleotides, the CDR3 is TGTGCCAGCAGATCGAGGCGGAACACTGAAGCTTTCTTT.

The sample holds a few counts of this clone. The V gene is TRBV7-8, the J gene TRBJ2-7, with D possibly being TRBD1 (6 bases). Trimming left V 2 bases short and J 4 bases short, with 9 bases between. CDR1 and CDR2 from the germline V gene are SGHVS and FQNEAQ. This CDR3 is 13 amino acids long. CDR3 DNA sequence: TGTGCCAGCAGCTTATACAGGGAGTACGAGCAGTACTTC. This sequence encodes CASSLYREYEQYF.

The chain combines TRBV5-8 with TRBJ2-7, with D uncertain. Looked up from germline, CDR1 is SGHTS and CDR2 is YDEGEE. Trimming removed 1 base at V and 3 bases at J, with 5 bases between. The CDR3 has 12 residues. The CDR3 spells CASSLTGYEQYF. For the CDR3, the DNA is TGTGCCAGCAGCTTGACGGGCTACGAGCAGTACTTC.